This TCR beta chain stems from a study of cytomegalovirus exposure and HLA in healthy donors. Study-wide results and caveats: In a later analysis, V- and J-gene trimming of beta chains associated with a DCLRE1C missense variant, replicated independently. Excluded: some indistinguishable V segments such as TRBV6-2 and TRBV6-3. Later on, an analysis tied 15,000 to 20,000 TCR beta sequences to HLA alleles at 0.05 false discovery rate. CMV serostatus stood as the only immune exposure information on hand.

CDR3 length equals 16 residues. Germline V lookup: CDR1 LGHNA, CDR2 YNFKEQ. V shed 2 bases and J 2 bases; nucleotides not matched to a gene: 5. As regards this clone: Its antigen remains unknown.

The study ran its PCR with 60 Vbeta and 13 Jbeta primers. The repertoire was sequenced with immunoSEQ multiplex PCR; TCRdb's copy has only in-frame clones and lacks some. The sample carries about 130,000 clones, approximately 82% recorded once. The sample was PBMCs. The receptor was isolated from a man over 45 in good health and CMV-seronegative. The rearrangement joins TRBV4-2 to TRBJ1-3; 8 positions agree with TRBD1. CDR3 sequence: CASSQPTGGPGNTIYF. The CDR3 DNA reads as TGTGCCAGCAGCCAACCTACAGGGGGACCTGGAAACACCATATATTTT.